These T cell receptor beta chains were read from a single sample in a study of CXCR3-negative and CXCR3-positive naive CD8 T cells. TCRdb derives one entry per CDR3 protein from the 5' RACE reads, leaving out DNA. The ten most abundant clones cover less than 0.65% of a sample with about 57,000 distinct CDR3 sequences. The sample was naive CXCR3+ CD8+ T cells from blood. These receptor sequences come from a human donor in good health. Some clones in this sample may be carry-over from other donors' samples. Each CDR3 is given with its conserved first and last residue. Each record gives: V gene, J gene, CDR3 protein.

TRBV15	TRBJ1-2	CATSRDRQGVYGYTF
TRBV7-2	TRBJ2-2	CASSLGELAGEPPTGELFF
TRBV4-3	TRBJ1-1	CASSQDKELNTEAFF
TRBV6-2/TRBV6-3	TRBJ1-2	CASSYLGQGSDGYTF
TRBV5-5	TRBJ1-2	CASSLAGTGGDLGDYTF
TRBV7-9	TRBJ2-4	CASSLSPGGNLAAVEVKNIQYF
TRBV20-1	TRBJ1-2	CSARAGQGTNGYTF
TRBV15	TRBJ2-7	CATRETGGLNEQYF
TRBV7-9	TRBJ1-1	CASRGKGQVETEAFF
TRBV4-1	TRBJ2-3	CASSQGRGDTQYF
TRBV29-1	TRBJ1-4	CSVRGGTGGKLFF
TRBV12-3/TRBV12-4	TRBJ2-3	CASSPPGLAGLTDTQYF
TRBV9	TRBJ1-5	CASSKGGGPNQPQHF
TRBV7-9	TRBJ1-5	CASSNPGANQPQHF
TRBV29-1	TRBJ2-6	CSVEEGDSGANVLTF
TRBV24-1	TRBJ2-1	CATSESGLYNEQFF
TRBV6-2/TRBV6-3	TRBJ2-5	CASSLRLAGGKETQYF
TRBV25-1	TRBJ2-3	CASSRFTVADTQYF
TRBV4-2	TRBJ2-6	CASSQVTAISGANVLTF
TRBV20-1	TRBJ1-6	CSARHQETGENSPLHF
TRBV7-6	TRBJ2-7	CASSLWLDSYEQYF
TRBV29-1	TRBJ2-1	CSGVSGRDEQFF
TRBV7-3	TRBJ1-1	CASSSLGSTEAFF
TRBV6-2/TRBV6-3	TRBJ2-2	CASRDRVNTGELFF
TRBV27	TRBJ2-2	CASTGHLGELFF
TRBV28	TRBJ2-5	CASSFRDNQETQYF
TRBV2	TRBJ2-1	CASSEGTGAYNEQFF
TRBV4-1	TRBJ1-2	CASSPAGTLGYGYTF
TRBV7-9	TRBJ2-3	CASSFVSPPSDTQYF